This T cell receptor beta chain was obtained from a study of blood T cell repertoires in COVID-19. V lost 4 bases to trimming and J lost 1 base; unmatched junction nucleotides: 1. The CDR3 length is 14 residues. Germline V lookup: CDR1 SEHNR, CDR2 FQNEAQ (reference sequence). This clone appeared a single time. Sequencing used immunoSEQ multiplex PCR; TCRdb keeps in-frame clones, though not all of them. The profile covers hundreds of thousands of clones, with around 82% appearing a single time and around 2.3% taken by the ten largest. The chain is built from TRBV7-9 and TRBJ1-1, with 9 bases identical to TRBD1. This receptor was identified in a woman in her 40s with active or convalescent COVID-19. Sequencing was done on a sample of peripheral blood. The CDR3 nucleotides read TGTGCCAGCAGCTGGGGACAGGGGAACACTGAAGCTTTCTTT. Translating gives CASSWGQGNTEAFF.